The next 9 T cell receptor beta chains were all read from a single sample in a study of shared clonotypes between healthy human individuals. Sequencing was performed with immunoSEQ multiplex PCR; in TCRdb, only in-frame clones are kept and a portion is missing. The data contain about 2.3 million clones, 85% to 95% of them singletons. The sequenced material came from naive CD4+ T cells from PBMCs. Subset specified: CD45RA+ positively selected. The receptors were gathered from a man between 18 and 29 years old in good health. Some clones in this sample may be carry-over from other donors' samples.

V gene TRBV30 combines with J gene TRBJ1-2; 7 nucleotides match TRBD1. This CDR3 region has 14 residues. The V and J ends lost 1 base and 6 bases, in that order; junction bases with no gene match: 8. Germline V gives CDR1 GTSNPN, CDR2 SVGIG (reference sequence). The CDR3 bases are TGTGCCTGGAGTGAGAAGGGGGCGGCGGATGGCTACACCTTC. Its protein is CAWSEKGAADGYTF.

In the case of this clone: This sample also contains other DNA sequences that code for the same CDR3. The V and J genes are TRBV5-1 and TRBJ2-5, with D possibly being TRBD1 (6 bases). Germline CDR1 is SGHRS and CDR2 is YFSETQ. The CDR3 is 13 residues long. Trimming left V 0 bases short and J 5 bases short, with 8 bases between. The CDR3 loop is CASSLGQGETQYF. CDR3 DNA: TGCGCCAGCAGCTTGGGTCAGGGGGAGACCCAGTACTTC.

J is TRBJ2-1 and V is TRBV11-2; D gene unclear. Trimming stripped 0 bases from V and 2 bases from J, with 5 bases between. The CDR3 length is 14 residues. CDR1 and CDR2 (germline): SGHAT, FQNNGV. The CDR3 coding sequence is TGTGCCAGCAGCTTAGATGCTACCTACAATGAGCAGTTCTTC. This gives the protein CASSLDATYNEQFF.

The rearrangement uses TRBV9 and TRBJ2-3; TRBD2 is a possible D gene (6 bases). The V gene's germline CDR1 is SGDLS and CDR2 YYNGEE. The CDR3 spans 16 residues. V was clipped by 0 bases and J by 5 bases, with 16 bases between them. This chain's CDR3 is CASSVGYRGRRDTQYF. The CDR3 nucleotides are TGTGCCAGCAGCGTAGGTTACCGGGGGAGAAGAGATACGCAGTATTTT.

The V call is TRBV5-1, the J call TRBJ1-5, with D possibly being TRBD1 (6 bases). V lost 1 base and J 8 bases, leaving 10 bases between the germline ends. The CDR3 length is 13 residues. Germline CDR1 and CDR2: SGHRS and YFSETQ. This chain's CDR3 is CASSLMGAEPQHF. CDR3 nucleotide sequence: TGCGCCAGCAGCTTGATGGGGGCCGAGCCCCAGCATTTT. Together with reference TRBV5-1 and TRBJ1-5, the CDR3 gives the full variable domain: KAGVTQTPRYLIKTRGQQVTLSCSPISGHRSVSWYQQTPGQGLQFLFEYFSETQRNKGNFPGRFSGRQFSNSRSEMNVSTLELGDSALYLCASSLMGAEPQHFGDGTRLSIL.

The V gene is TRBV7-8, the J gene TRBJ2-7, with 7 nucleotides matching TRBD2. Germline V gene sequence: CDR1 SGHVS, CDR2 FQNEAQ. This CDR3 has 15 residues. With V trimmed by 4 bases and J by 3 bases, 9 bases remained unmatched. CDR3 region: CASSSGSGIGYEQYF. The CDR3 DNA is TGTGCCAGCAGCTCAGGGAGCGGGATAGGCTACGAGCAGTACTTC.

The chain is built from TRBV27 and TRBJ2-7; D remains unclear. In germline, CDR1 is MNHEY, CDR2 SMNVEV (reference sequence). The CDR3 is 14 residues long. Trimming stripped 3 bases from V and 3 bases from J, with 12 bases between. This chain's CDR3 is CASSFTGANYEQYF. The CDR3 nucleotides read TGTGCCAGCAGTTTTACTGGAGCAAACTACGAGCAGTACTTC.

The rearrangement joins TRBV4-3 to TRBJ2-5; 13 bases agree with TRBD2. Germline values: CDR1 LGHNA, CDR2 YSLEER. This CDR3 has 18 residues. The J segment lost 5 bases and the V segment lost 1 base, leaving 10 bases of the junction unmatched. The CDR3 spells CASSQGTSGGSYMETQYF. In DNA, the CDR3 is TGCGCCAGCAGCCAAGGGACTAGCGGGGGCTCTTACATGGAGACCCAGTACTTC.

The V gene is TRBV5-6, the J gene TRBJ2-3; no definite D call. This CDR3 is 16 amino acids long. Per the germline V gene, CDR1 is SGHDT and CDR2 is YYEEEE. V was cut by 0 bases and J by 3 bases, with 14 bases left in between. CDR3 bases: TGTGCCAGCAGCTTGGCCGTTGAGGTTTGGACAGATACGCAGTATTTT. It codes for CASSLAVEVWTDTQYF.